Below are 11 T cell receptor beta chains sequenced from a single sample in a study of response to subunit inactivated influenza vaccine. TCRdb reprocessed the RT-PCR reads via MiXCR and lists one record per CDR3 protein. Seen here are approximately 310,000 distinct CDR3 sequences, just over 20% observed once, and the top ten hold approximately 10%. The sample consisted of PBMCs from blood, taken 21 months after vaccination. Every receptor here comes from a man aged 50-75 years who received an inactivated influenza vaccine.

The table lists this clonotype with a few counts. The rearrangement links TRBV6-2 or TRBV6-3 to TRBJ2-5; 7 bases map to TRBD1. Germline trimming cut 7 bases from V and 0 bases from J; bases unmatched to any gene: 5. The CDR3 extends over 14 amino acids. CDR1 is MNHEY and CDR2 is SVGEGT in the germline V gene. In DNA form, the CDR3 reads TGTGCCAGCAAGCTTACAGGGGACCAAGAGACCCAGTACTTC. The encoded protein is CASKLTGDQETQYF.

This rearrangement joins TRBV7-9 to TRBJ1-2; D uncertain. This CDR3 spans 15 amino acids. V lost 2 bases to trimming and J lost 0 bases, with 10 bases between them. Looked up from germline, CDR1 is SEHNR and CDR2 is FQNEAQ (reference sequence). The CDR3 loop is CASSLFHRANYGYTF. CDR3 nucleotide sequence: TGTGCCAGCAGCTTATTCCACCGAGCTAACTATGGCTACACCTTC.

In this sample, this clonotype turned up many times. The chain couples TRBV19 to TRBJ1-4, with 8 bases identical to TRBD1. The CDR3 spans 14 residues. CDR1 and CDR2 (germline): LNHDA, SQIVND (reference sequence). The ends lost 4 bases at V and 7 bases at J; junction bases unmatched: 5. The CDR3 here is CASSTGQGREKLFF. Here the CDR3 DNA reads TGTGCCAGTAGTACCGGACAGGGACGTGAAAAACTGTTTTTT.

The rearrangement uses TRBV18 and TRBJ2-7; no reliable D call. Trimming left V 3 bases short and J 6 bases short, with 9 bases between. The CDR3 is 12 amino acids. The germline V gene has CDR1 KGHSH and CDR2 LQKENI. CDR3: CASSPGQFEQYF. DNA of the CDR3: TGTGCCAGCTCACCGGGCCAGTTCGAGCAGTACTTC.

CDR3: CASAAGFSYNEQFF. The CDR3 DNA follows: TGCGCCAGCGCCGCAGGGTTCTCCTACAATGAGCAGTTCTTC. The chain is built from TRBV5-1 and TRBJ2-1, with D possibly TRBD1 on 5 matching bases. The germline V gene encodes CDR1 SGHRS and CDR2 YFSETQ. Trimming stripped 7 bases from V and 0 bases from J, with 11 bases between. The CDR3 is 14 amino acids. Using reference TRBV5-1 and TRBJ2-1 for the parts outside the CDR3, the full variable domain is KAGVTQTPRYLIKTRGQQVTLSCSPISGHRSVSWYQQTPGQGLQFLFEYFSETQRNKGNFPGRFSGRQFSNSRSEMNVSTLELGDSALYLCASAAGFSYNEQFFGPGTRLTVL.

This clonotype was recorded a few times. This chain joins TRBV10-3 and TRBJ1-1, with a weak D call TRBD1 (6 bases). The CDR3 loop spans 14 amino acids. V lost 5 bases and J lost 4, with 14 bases in between. CDR1 and CDR2 from the germline V gene are ENHRY and SYGVKD. In nucleotides, the CDR3 is TGTGCCATCAGTATAGGGGGTCGAGGCACTGAAGCTTTCTTT. It codes for CAISIGGRGTEAFF.

This clonotype turned up a few times. The V call is TRBV12-3 or TRBV12-4, the J call TRBJ1-1; the match to TRBD1 covers 8 bases. V dropped 5 bases and J dropped 4; count of bases not matched to a gene: 9. The CDR3 is made up of 15 amino acids. CDR3 sequence reads: CASSPPTGATTEAFF. CDR3 coding DNA: TGTGCCAGCAGTCCCCCGACAGGGGCGACCACTGAAGCTTTCTTT.

Concerning this clonotype itself: At one boundary the junction diverges from the germline segment, which might be a read error. V and J are TRBV5-1 and TRBJ1-1, with 10 bases matching TRBD1. From germline, CDR1 is SGHRS and CDR2 YFSETQ. This CDR3 spans 14 amino acids. Here the CDR3 reads CAGSSGTGVAEAFF. The CDR3 coding sequence is TGCGCCGGCAGCTCCGGGACAGGGGTGGCTGAAGCTTTCTTT.

This clonotype was observed at least ten times. This rearrangement joins TRBV20-1 to TRBJ2-1, with 11 positions matching TRBD2. The junction had 6 bases not matched to a gene; V was cut back by 3 bases and J by 8 bases. This CDR3 has 14 amino acids. From germline, CDR1 is DFQATT and CDR2 SNEGSKA (reference sequence). As DNA, the CDR3 is TGCAGTGCTAGTGGGACTAGCGGTTTTGATGAGCAGTTCTTC. It is translated as CSASGTSGFDEQFF.

The rearrangement joins TRBV6-5 to TRBJ2-1, with TRBD2 matching 13 bases. V lost 2 bases to trimming and J lost 9 bases; unmatched junction nucleotides: 1. The CDR3 totals 14 residues. The germline CDR1 and CDR2 sequences are MNHEY and SVGAGI. The CDR3 DNA reads as TGTGCCAGCAGTTACGGACTAGCGGGAGTTGAGCAGTTCTTC. Protein sequence: CASSYGLAGVEQFF.

This clonotype was counted at least ten times. The chain has TRBV6-5 and TRBJ1-4; D is perhaps TRBD1 (6 bases). Trimming pared 4 bases from V and 2 bases from J, leaving 14 bases between. This CDR3 has 16 residues. Germline values: CDR1 MNHEY, CDR2 SVGAGI. CDR3 region: CASSSRQVLTNEKLFF. Written as DNA, the CDR3 is TGTGCCAGCAGTTCCCGACAGGTCCTCACTAATGAAAAACTGTTTTTT.